A selection of T cell receptor beta chains follows, all from one sample in a study of blood T cell repertoires in COVID-19. The method was immunoSEQ multiplex PCR; TCRdb's version includes in-frame clones alone and lacks a portion of them. Of almost 200,000 clones in the sample, less than 90% were seen once. Sequencing was performed on peripheral blood. The receptors here all came from a woman aged 70 to 79 with acute or convalescent COVID-19. Both conserved end residues are part of each CDR3. The order of the fields is D gene, J gene, V gene, clone size, CDR3 protein, CDR3 DNA. The D gene is left open where the match is weak. Only some rows state a clone size, as once, few, many or a class for expanded clones.

d_gene: TRBD1
j_gene: TRBJ1-2
v_gene: TRBV6-2/TRBV6-3
abundance: .
CDR3aa: CASSKHLGGYDGYTF
CDR3nt: TGTGCCAGCAGTAAACACCTAGGGGGCTACGATGGCTACACCTTC

d_gene: TRBD1
j_gene: TRBJ2-5
v_gene: TRBV28
abundance: .
CDR3aa: CASSLSGGKQETQYF
CDR3nt: TGTGCCAGCAGTTTATCAGGGGGAAAACAAGAGACCCAGTACTTC

d_gene: .
j_gene: TRBJ1-6
v_gene: TRBV27
abundance: once
CDR3aa: CASRQNIWNSPLHF
CDR3nt: TGTGCCAGCAGGCAGAACATATGGAATTCACCCCTCCACTTT

d_gene: .
j_gene: TRBJ1-6
v_gene: TRBV29-1
abundance: .
CDR3aa: CSVGRDHNSPLHF
CDR3nt: TGCAGCGTTGGTAGAGATCATAATTCACCCCTCCACTTT

d_gene: TRBD1
j_gene: TRBJ1-5
v_gene: TRBV6-2/TRBV6-3
abundance: .
CDR3aa: CASSPQTGGYQPQHF
CDR3nt: TGTGCCAGCAGCCCCCAGACAGGGGGCTACCAGCCCCAGCATTTT

d_gene: .
j_gene: TRBJ1-5
v_gene: TRBV28
abundance: .
CDR3aa: CASSLHGPRGKPQHF
CDR3nt: TGTGCCAGCAGTTTACACGGGCCCCGGGGGAAGCCCCAGCATTTT

d_gene: .
j_gene: TRBJ2-2
v_gene: TRBV7-3
abundance: .
CDR3aa: CASGRGDTGELFF
CDR3nt: TGTGCCAGCGGCAGGGGGGACACCGGGGAGCTGTTTTTT

d_gene: .
j_gene: TRBJ2-7
v_gene: TRBV11-3
abundance: .
CDR3aa: CASSLEGAHEQYF
CDR3nt: TGTGCCAGCAGCTTAGAGGGGGCCCACGAGCAGTACTTC

d_gene: TRBD2
j_gene: TRBJ2-7
v_gene: TRBV7-2
abundance: .
CDR3aa: CASSFRGTSTSYEQYF
CDR3nt: TGTGCCAGCAGCTTTAGGGGGACTAGCACGTCCTACGAGCAGTACTTC

d_gene: TRBD1
j_gene: TRBJ2-2
v_gene: TRBV10-3
abundance: .
CDR3aa: CAIGTGKSGELFF
CDR3nt: TGTGCCATCGGGACAGGGAAGTCCGGGGAGCTGTTTTTT

d_gene: TRBD2
j_gene: TRBJ2-3
v_gene: TRBV14
abundance: .
CDR3aa: CASSQVRASGRNTDTQYF
CDR3nt: TGTGCCAGCAGCCAAGTTCGGGCTAGCGGGAGGAACACAGATACGCAGTATTTT

d_gene: .
j_gene: TRBJ2-3
v_gene: TRBV21-1
abundance: .
CDR3aa: CANPQGGEISGRLGDTQYF
CDR3nt: TGTGCCAACCCCCAGGGGGGGGAGATTAGCGGGAGGTTGGGAGATACGCAGTATTTT

d_gene: .
j_gene: TRBJ2-2
v_gene: TRBV7-2
abundance: few
CDR3aa: CASSSRGPNTGELFF
CDR3nt: TGTGCCAGCAGCTCCCGCGGGCCGAACACCGGGGAGCTGTTTTTT

d_gene: .
j_gene: TRBJ1-1
v_gene: TRBV7-9
abundance: .
CDR3aa: CASAREGTEAFF
CDR3nt: TGTGCCAGCGCGAGGGAGGGTACTGAAGCTTTCTTT

d_gene: TRBD2
j_gene: TRBJ2-3
v_gene: TRBV3-1/TRBV3-2
abundance: .
CDR3aa: CASSQVGGGSTDTQYF
CDR3nt: TGTGCCAGCAGCCAAGTTGGGGGGGGTAGCACAGATACGCAGTATTTT

d_gene: .
j_gene: TRBJ1-6
v_gene: TRBV28
abundance: .
CDR3aa: CASSLKGWYSPLHF
CDR3nt: TGTGCCAGCAGTTTAAAGGGGTGGTATTCACCCCTCCACTTT

d_gene: .
j_gene: TRBJ2-7
v_gene: TRBV7-9
abundance: .
CDR3aa: CASSSYQGTEQYF
CDR3nt: TGTGCCAGCAGCTCATATCAGGGCACGGAGCAGTACTTC

d_gene: TRBD2
j_gene: TRBJ2-2
v_gene: TRBV5-1
abundance: .
CDR3aa: CASSSRTSGMTGELFF
CDR3nt: TGCGCCAGCAGCTCCAGGACTAGCGGGATGACCGGGGAGCTGTTTTTT

d_gene: .
j_gene: TRBJ2-7
v_gene: TRBV23-1
abundance: .
CDR3aa: CASSHPRQNQTYEQYF
CDR3nt: TGCGCCAGCAGTCACCCCCGTCAAAACCAGACCTACGAGCAGTACTTC

d_gene: .
j_gene: TRBJ1-2
v_gene: TRBV4-2
abundance: .
CDR3aa: CASSQERRGGGYTF
CDR3nt: TGTGCCAGCAGCCAAGAGAGGAGGGGCGGTGGCTACACCTTC

d_gene: TRBD2
j_gene: TRBJ2-1
v_gene: TRBV14
abundance: .
CDR3aa: CASSLPGLAFEQFF
CDR3nt: TGTGCCAGCAGCCTCCCGGGACTAGCCTTTGAGCAGTTCTTC

d_gene: .
j_gene: TRBJ1-2
v_gene: TRBV11-2
abundance: .
CDR3aa: CASSLDGVYGYTF
CDR3nt: TGTGCCAGCAGCTTAGACGGGGTCTATGGCTACACCTTC

d_gene: TRBD1
j_gene: TRBJ2-2
v_gene: TRBV19
abundance: .
CDR3aa: CASGRDSRTGELFF
CDR3nt: TGTGCCAGCGGCAGGGACAGCCGGACCGGGGAGCTGTTTTTT

d_gene: .
j_gene: TRBJ2-2
v_gene: TRBV24-1
abundance: .
CDR3aa: CATSDARTPAGNGELFF
CDR3nt: TGTGCCACCAGTGACGCGCGAACGCCCGCGGGGAACGGGGAGCTGTTTTTT

d_gene: .
j_gene: TRBJ1-1
v_gene: TRBV6-5
abundance: .
CDR3aa: CASSNTGLNTEAFF
CDR3nt: TGTGCCAGCAGTAACACAGGCCTGAACACTGAAGCTTTCTTT

d_gene: .
j_gene: TRBJ1-1
v_gene: TRBV5-1
abundance: .
CDR3aa: CASSLDGRVEAFF
CDR3nt: TGCGCCAGCAGCTTGGATGGGAGAGTTGAAGCTTTCTTT

d_gene: .
j_gene: TRBJ1-5
v_gene: TRBV19
abundance: .
CDR3aa: CASSFRGGGAGNQPQHF
CDR3nt: TGTGCCAGTAGTTTTAGGGGCGGAGGGGCGGGCAATCAGCCCCAGCATTTT

d_gene: TRBD1
j_gene: TRBJ1-4
v_gene: TRBV5-6
abundance: .
CDR3aa: CASSVQGAYNEKLFF
CDR3nt: TGTGCCAGCAGCGTTCAGGGGGCTTATAATGAAAAACTGTTTTTT

d_gene: TRBD1
j_gene: TRBJ2-2
v_gene: TRBV6-5
abundance: .
CDR3aa: CASRGTGGFGELFF
CDR3nt: TGTGCCAGCAGAGGGACAGGGGGGTTCGGGGAGCTGTTTTTT

d_gene: TRBD2
j_gene: TRBJ2-5
v_gene: TRBV15
abundance: .
CDR3aa: CATSRGPAGGLETQYF
CDR3nt: TGTGCCACCAGCAGAGGGCCAGCGGGGGGGCTAGAGACCCAGTACTTC

d_gene: TRBD2
j_gene: TRBJ2-3
v_gene: TRBV28
abundance: .
CDR3aa: CASSFASGYTDTQYF
CDR3nt: TGTGCCAGCAGTTTCGCTAGCGGATACACAGATACGCAGTATTTT

d_gene: .
j_gene: TRBJ1-6
v_gene: TRBV18
abundance: .
CDR3aa: CASSPVTDHNSPLHF
CDR3nt: TGTGCCAGCTCACCCGTCACAGACCACAATTCACCCCTCCACTTT